This TCR beta chain is from a study of T-cell reconstitution after alpha-beta-depleted transplantation in children. The library targeted TCRbeta and was prepared with unique molecular identifiers. TCRdb ran MiXCR on the PCR reads and lists one entry per CDR3 protein. The repertoire holds approximately 640,000 distinct CDR3 sequences, with around a sixth as singletons. This clonotype was seen only a few times. CDR1 and CDR2 (germline): DFQATT, SNEGSKA (reference sequence). This CDR3 comprises 14 residues. Trimming stripped 5 bases from V and 2 bases from J, with 14 bases between. The chain couples TRBV20-1 to TRBJ2-3, with a possible D match to TRBD1 (6 bases). The sample consisted of PBMCs from the stem cell graft donor, taken from the stem cell graft. This clonotype originated in a human donor who donated a stem cell graft to a child with acute myeloid leukemia. DNA of the CDR3: TGCAGTGCTCCAGGGGCTGAGTTCACAGATACGCAGTATTTT. This gives the protein CSAPGAEFTDTQYF.